Included here is one TCR beta chain sequence, with context. Its antigen is unidentified. V lost 5 bases to trimming and J lost 1 base; unmatched junction nucleotides: 3. The CDR3 runs 14 residues. Germline CDR1 reads DFQATT; CDR2 reads SNEGSKA (reference sequence). These data belong to a study of response to subunit inactivated influenza vaccine. General study findings and limits: It was the authors' suggestion that each seasonal influenza vaccination recruits few new T cells.

In TCRdb, the RT-PCR reads were re-called with MiXCR into one record per CDR3 protein. The data show about 780,000 distinct CDR3 sequences, less than 20% seen once. The chain uses TRBV20-1 and TRBJ2-3; 10 nucleotides agree with TRBD2. This sequence originates from a man aged 50 to 60 who received an inactivated influenza vaccine. Sequenced here: PBMCs from blood, sampled 4 to 6 days after vaccination. The CDR3 coding sequence is TGCAGTGCTGTAAGCGGGGGGGGCACAGATACGCAGTATTTT. Translating gives CSAVSGGGTDTQYF.